These 11 T cell receptor beta chains were sequenced from one sample in a study of blood T cell repertoires in COVID-19. The protocol was immunoSEQ multiplex PCR, while the TCRdb copy is restricted to in-frame clones and leaves out a portion. The table has some 89,000 clones, 90% seen once. Sequenced material: peripheral blood. The receptors come from a man between 60 and 75 years old with acute or convalescent COVID-19.

This chain connects TRBV7-9 to TRBJ1-5; D possibly corresponds to TRBD1 (5 bases). Germline V gene sequence: CDR1 SEHNR, CDR2 FQNEAQ (reference sequence). V was clipped by 1 base and J by 7 bases, with 14 bases between them. CDR3 size: 15 residues. CDR3 protein: CASSLDLGVGQPQHF. The DNA for the CDR3 is TGTGCCAGCAGCTTAGACTTAGGGGTTGGCCAGCCCCAGCATTTT.

The CDR3 protein is CASRPTGKTEAFF. CDR3 DNA: TGTGCCAGCAGACCCACAGGGAAGACTGAAGCTTTCTTT. The genes are TRBV3-1 (or the pseudogene TRBV3-2) and TRBJ1-1; possibly TRBD1 for D (6 bases). With 6 bases removed from V and 5 bases from J, the gap between germline ends came to 13 bases. CDR1 is LGHDT, CDR2 YNNKEL, per germline (reference sequence). The CDR3 runs 13 residues.

The chain uses TRBV14 and TRBJ2-1; 8 bases are a match to TRBD2. The CDR3 loop spans 17 amino acids. The V segment lost 4 bases and the J segment 0 bases; nucleotides outside the gene matches: 8. Germline V CDR1 and CDR2: SGHDN, FVKESK. The CDR3 coding sequence is TGTGCCAGCAGCCTTCGCCCGGGGGGGAGCTCCTACAATGAGCAGTTCTTC. Protein product: CASSLRPGGSSYNEQFF.

This sequence joins TRBV7-8 and TRBJ1-2; TRBD1 aligns across 7 bases. The V segment lost 0 bases and the J segment 7 bases; nucleotides outside the gene matches: 5. CDR3 length equals 14 residues. Germline V gene lookup returns CDR1 SGHVS and CDR2 FQNEAQ. The CDR3 bases are TGTGCCAGCAGCTTAGCAGGGGGCGACGGTGGCTACACCTTC. Protein product: CASSLAGGDGGYTF.

The chain recombines TRBV19 with TRBJ1-4; 9 bases map to TRBD1. The CDR3 is made up of 16 amino acids. Trimming at V came to 7 bases and at J to 7 bases, leaving 13 bases not matched to a gene. The V gene's germline CDR1 is LNHDA and CDR2 SQIVND (reference sequence). CDR3 nucleotide sequence: TGTGCCAGTAACACGGACCCCGGGACAGGGAGTGAAAAACTGTTTTTT. Amino acid sequence: CASNTDPGTGSEKLFF.

The genes are TRBV6-5 and TRBJ2-5; D is undetermined. Trimming removed 4 bases from V and 3 bases from J, with 9 bases in between. The CDR3 is made up of 13 amino acids. Germline V gene sequence: CDR1 MNHEY, CDR2 SVGAGI. The CDR3 DNA sequence: TGTGCCAGCAGTTCTCCAGTGAAAGAGACCCAGTACTTC. This codes for CASSSPVKETQYF.

The chain recombines TRBV25-1 with TRBJ2-2; possible D gene TRBD1, 6 bases. Trimming removed 5 bases at V and 7 bases at J, with 17 bases between. This CDR3 is 15 amino acids long. The germline CDR1 and CDR2 sequences are MGHDK and SYGVNS. CDR3 region: CASSPTQGRGGELFF. In nucleotides, the CDR3 is TGTGCCAGCAGTCCTACACAGGGAAGGGGCGGGGAGCTGTTTTTT.

This sequence joins TRBV13 and TRBJ1-3; the match to TRBD1 covers 10 bases. The trim removed 5 bases at V and 6 bases at J, leaving 7 bases unmatched. The CDR3 covers 15 residues. Germline V gene data show CDR1 as PRHDT and CDR2 as FYEKMQ (reference sequence). The CDR3 DNA reads TGTGCCAGCAGCCCGGGGACAGGGGAGGCAAACACCATATATTTT. Translation: CASSPGTGEANTIYF.

The gene calls are TRBV3-1 (or the pseudogene TRBV3-2) and TRBJ1-4, with TRBD1 matching over 7 bases. The V and J ends lost 5 bases and 7 bases, in that order; junction bases with no gene match: 4. Germline V lookup: CDR1 LGHDT, CDR2 YNNKEL (reference sequence). This CDR3 region has 13 residues. In nucleotides, the CDR3 is TGTGCCAGCAGCATACAGGGGAGTGAAAAACTGTTTTTT. The encoded protein is CASSIQGSEKLFF.

There are a few counts of this clone. The chain recombines TRBV15 with TRBJ1-3; no clear D gene. CDR1 and CDR2 from the germline V gene are LNHNV and YYDKDF (reference sequence). This CDR3 region has 15 residues. V dropped 0 bases and J dropped 4 bases, with 10 bases sitting between them. CDR3 protein: CATSRDIAGGNTIYF. CDR3 DNA: TGTGCCACCAGCAGAGATATTGCGGGGGGAAACACCATATATTTT.

This chain joins TRBV7-8 and TRBJ1-5; D is undetermined. Trimming stripped 4 bases from V and 3 bases from J, with 10 bases between. This CDR3 has 14 residues. Germline CDR1 SGHVS, CDR2 FQNEAQ. CDR3 protein: CASSSHMPNQPQHF. The DNA for the CDR3 is TGTGCCAGCAGCTCCCACATGCCCAATCAGCCCCAGCATTTT.